Below are 9 T cell receptor beta chains sequenced from a single sample in a study of early T cells in non-severe SARS-CoV-2 infection. A single record per CDR3 protein comes from TCRdb applying MiXCR to the 5' RACE reads. The sample gives over 25,000 distinct CDR3 sequences, roughly 5.4% of which show up once; more than 0.7% is in the top ten. The sequenced sample was whole blood. These TCRs come from an adult who was a healthcare worker with PCR-confirmed SARS-CoV-2 infection or an uninfected control (not recorded which).

The rearrangement links TRBV28 to TRBJ2-3, with D possibly TRBD1 on 5 matching bases. CDR3 length: 15 amino acids. Germline values: CDR1 MDHEN, CDR2 SYDVKM. Trimming stripped 2 bases from V and 0 bases from J, with 9 bases between. The CDR3 DNA reads as TGTGCCAGCAGTTTAGTATCAGGGAGCACAGATACGCAGTATTTT. Protein product: CASSLVSGSTDTQYF.

This clonotype appeared a single time. V usage is TRBV29-1 and J usage is TRBJ2-2; 8 nucleotides match TRBD1. Losses at the gene ends were 4 bases for V and 3 bases for J; bases not matched to a gene: 7. The CDR3 is 15 amino acids. Germline V CDR1 and CDR2: SQVTM, ANQGSEA. CDR3 in DNA: TGCAGCGTTGGTGGGACAGGCATGTACACCGGGGAGCTGTTTTTT. Its protein product is CSVGGTGMYTGELFF.

This clonotype was seen more than once but under ten times. The chain uses TRBV29-1 and TRBJ2-7; TRBD1 or TRBD2 may be the D gene (5 bases each). The V gene lost 5 bases and the J gene lost 2 bases, with 16 bases spanning the gap. This CDR3 is 14 amino acids long. Germline lookup yields CDR1 SQVTM and CDR2 ANQGSEA. CDR3 DNA sequence: TGCAGCGTTCAAAAGGGCCAGGGAGCCTACGAGCAGTACTTC. As protein: CSVQKGQGAYEQYF.

Only a few counts were recorded for this clonotype. The rearrangement uses TRBV29-1 and TRBJ1-2; D is uncertain. This CDR3 comprises 12 residues. Germline lookup yields CDR1 SQVTM and CDR2 ANQGSEA. Trimming removed 5 bases at V and 2 bases at J, with 9 bases between. The CDR3 spells CSVTEGNYGYTF. The DNA of the CDR3 is TGCAGCGTTACGGAGGGCAACTATGGCTACACCTTC.

This clonotype was counted at least ten times. The chain links TRBV10-3 to TRBJ2-3; 7 nucleotides line up with TRBD2. V shed 6 bases, J shed 4 bases, and the junction held 1 base outside the gene matches. The CDR3 length is 12 residues. Germline V lookup: CDR1 ENHRY, CDR2 SYGVKD. CDR3 coding DNA: TGTGCCATCAGAGCGGGATCAGATACGCAGTATTTT. Encoded protein: CAIRAGSDTQYF.

V and J are TRBV27 and TRBJ2-2; D gene ambiguous. This CDR3 has 15 residues. Trimming shortened V by 3 bases and J by 0 bases, and 8 bases separated the two germline ends. Germline lookup yields CDR1 MNHEY and CDR2 SMNVEV (reference sequence). CDR3 sequence: CASSFDKPNTGELFF. The CDR3, as DNA: TGTGCCAGCAGTTTTGACAAACCGAACACCGGGGAGCTGTTTTTT.

This clonotype was seen repeatedly, ten times or more. This chain links TRBV10-3 with TRBJ1-1; tentatively, D is TRBD1 (6 bases). The CDR3 loop spans 13 amino acids. V lost 6 bases to trimming and J lost 1 base, with 9 bases between them. Germline CDR1 is ENHRY and CDR2 is SYGVKD. The CDR3 DNA is TGTGCCATCAGGGGACAAACGAACACTGAAGCTTTCTTT. It yields the protein CAIRGQTNTEAFF.

This clonotype was counted many times. The chain combines TRBV30 with TRBJ1-2, with D perhaps matching TRBD1 (5 bases). Looked up from germline, CDR1 is GTSNPN and CDR2 is SVGIG (reference sequence). Deletions cut 3 bases from V and 4 bases from J, with 12 bases between. The CDR3 is made up of 13 amino acids. The CDR3 bases are TGTGCCTGGAGCTCTTTCGGGGCCTATGGCTACACCTTC. Protein: CAWSSFGAYGYTF.

This clonotype was recorded at least ten times. V usage is TRBV6-5 and J usage is TRBJ2-5; D possibly uses TRBD1 or TRBD2 (5 bases each). Germline-derived CDR1 and CDR2 are MNHEY and SVGAGI. V was pared by 5 bases and J by 3 bases, with 19 bases between. CDR3 length: 16 residues. The CDR3: CASSNYRTGRKETQYF. The CDR3 DNA is TGTGCCAGCAGTAACTATCGGACGGGACGGAAAGAGACCCAGTACTTC.